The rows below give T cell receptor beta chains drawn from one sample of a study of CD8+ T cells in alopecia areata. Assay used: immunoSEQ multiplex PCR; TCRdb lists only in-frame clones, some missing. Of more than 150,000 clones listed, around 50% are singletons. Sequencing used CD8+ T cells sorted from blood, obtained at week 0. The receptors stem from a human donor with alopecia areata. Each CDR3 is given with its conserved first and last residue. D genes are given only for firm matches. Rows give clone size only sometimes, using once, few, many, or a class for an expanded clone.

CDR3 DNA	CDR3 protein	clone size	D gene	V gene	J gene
TGTGCCAGCAGCGTAGGGAAGGCGGGTGAGCAGTACTTC	CASSVGKAGEQYF	.	.	TRBV9	TRBJ2-5
TGCGCCAGCAGCTTGGAGTGGCGGGGAGAGACCCAGTACTTC	CASSLEWRGETQYF	few	.	TRBV5-1	TRBJ2-5
TGCGCCAGCAGCCAAGAAGTCGGAAGACAGCGGGGCCACTTTGACACTGAAGCTTTCTTT	CASSQEVGRQRGHFDTEAFF	once	.	TRBV4-3	TRBJ1-1
TGCAGCGTTGATGTGCGGGGGCCTTCGAGCACAGATACGCAGTATTTT	CSVDVRGPSSTDTQYF	.	.	TRBV29-1	TRBJ2-3
TGTGCCAGCAGTCCGACGACAGGGGAGAATACAGATACGCAGTATTTT	CASSPTTGENTDTQYF	.	TRBD1	TRBV27	TRBJ2-3
TGCAGCGCCGGTCCGGGTGCTCAGGGTACGTTCTTC	CSAGPGAQGTFF	few	.	TRBV29-1	TRBJ2-1
TGCAGCGTTGTGAGGGTTCCGGTCGATGGCTACACCTTC	CSVVRVPVDGYTF	.	.	TRBV29-1	TRBJ1-2
TGTGCCAGCAGCGCCGACAGGGGACCTAGCTCCTACGAGCAGTACTTC	CASSADRGPSSYEQYF	.	TRBD1	TRBV5-6	TRBJ2-7
TGCAGCGTTGAAGCGGGACACGGGAAAGAAGTAGGGAAGGGCTACACCTTC	CSVEAGHGKEVGKGYTF	few	.	TRBV29-1	TRBJ1-2
TGTGCCAGCAGCCCCCGGGTAGGGGCCGCCTACAATGAGCAGTTCTTC	CASSPRVGAAYNEQFF	few	.	TRBV11-3	TRBJ2-1
TGTGCCAGCAGTCTCTACGGAGCCAAAAACATTCAGTACTTC	CASSLYGAKNIQYF	.	.	TRBV27	TRBJ2-4
TGTGCCAGCAGCCTTGAAAGTTCCTACGAGCAGTACTTC	CASSLESSYEQYF	few	.	TRBV5-6	TRBJ2-7
TGTGCCAGCAGCGTAGGAGGATCCTACACAGATACGCAGTATTTT	CASSVGGSYTDTQYF	.	.	TRBV9	TRBJ2-3
TGTGCCAGCAGTTTAGGGTGGGATTCACCCCTCCACTTT	CASSLGWDSPLHF	.	.	TRBV27	TRBJ1-6
TGTGCCAGCAGCGGTACTGGGACAGACGTTGATACGCAGTATTTT	CASSGTGTDVDTQYF	.	TRBD1	TRBV9	TRBJ2-3
TGTGCCAGCAGCTTAGGCCTAAGGGGGGAATCACCCCTCCACTTT	CASSLGLRGESPLHF	once	.	TRBV13	TRBJ1-6
TGTGCCTGGAGTGTCGATTACGAGCAGTACTTC	CAWSVDYEQYF	.	.	TRBV30	TRBJ2-7
TGTGCCAGCAGTGACGGGTTTACAGGGAACAATGAGCAGTTCTTC	CASSDGFTGNNEQFF	.	.	TRBV6-4	TRBJ2-1
TGTGCCACCAGCAGATCCACCCGCATTGATTCACCCCTCCACTTT	CATSRSTRIDSPLHF	.	.	TRBV15	TRBJ1-6
TGTGCCAGCAGCGTAGCTGGGGTAAGCACAGATACGCAGTATTTT	CASSVAGVSTDTQYF	few	.	TRBV9	TRBJ2-3
TGTGCCAGCAAAAGGACGGGGACCTACGAGCAGTACTTC	CASKRTGTYEQYF	.	.	TRBV5-6	TRBJ2-7
TGTGCCAGCAGCTCCTCCCGGGGGTCCTACGAGCAGTACTTC	CASSSSRGSYEQYF	.	.	TRBV7-2	TRBJ2-7
TGCAGCGTTCAGGGGGTAGAGAACACCGGGGAGCTGTTTTTT	CSVQGVENTGELFF	few	TRBD1	TRBV29-1	TRBJ2-2
TGTGCCAGCAGCCGTCGGTGGGACGAGCAGTACTTC	CASSRRWDEQYF	.	.	TRBV7-2	TRBJ2-7
TGCAGCGTTATGTCCGGGGGAGACAGCACTGAAGCTTTCTTT	CSVMSGGDSTEAFF	.	.	TRBV29-1	TRBJ1-1
TGCAGCGTTGAAGATGGGGGTGGGGACTACAATGAGCAGTTCTTC	CSVEDGGGDYNEQFF	.	.	TRBV29-1	TRBJ2-1
TGTGCCAGCAGCTTGCCAGGGCAAGTATCAGCTTTCTTT	CASSLPGQVSAFF	.	.	TRBV7-8	TRBJ1-1
TGCACCAGCAGCCCCCGGGGTAGCGGGGGGGAAGAGACCCAGTACTTC	CTSSPRGSGGEETQYF	.	.	TRBV1	TRBJ2-5
TGCGCCAGCAGTCAATCCGAGCCGGGTTCCGCCTACGAGCAGTACTTC	CASSQSEPGSAYEQYF	.	.	TRBV23-1	TRBJ2-7
TGTGCCAGCAGCCAAGGGTATACAGATACGCAGTATTTT	CASSQGYTDTQYF	few	.	TRBV14	TRBJ2-3
TGCGCCAGCAGCCGGGGGGGGAATGAGCAGTTCTTC	CASSRGGNEQFF	.	TRBD2	TRBV4-3	TRBJ2-1
TGTGCCAGCAGTGAACAGGGGGACACCGGGGAGCTGTTTTTT	CASSEQGDTGELFF	few	TRBD1	TRBV27	TRBJ2-2
TGTGCCAGCAGTTCTAACAGGGTAGGTCCCTACGAGCAGTACTTC	CASSSNRVGPYEQYF	.	.	TRBV27	TRBJ2-7
TGCGCCAGCAGCCACATGGCCAGTTCCTACGAGCAGTACTTC	CASSHMASSYEQYF	.	.	TRBV4-1	TRBJ2-7
TGTGCCAGCAGCCTCCTGGGCGGGGCAAACATTCAGTACTTC	CASSLLGGANIQYF	few	.	TRBV27	TRBJ2-4
TGTGCCAGCAGTGTGGACAGCTACTACGAGCAGTACTTC	CASSVDSYYEQYF	.	.	TRBV25-1	TRBJ2-7
TGTGCCAGCATTTCTTCGGGACAGGGGGCGTCAGAGCAGTACTTC	CASISSGQGASEQYF	.	TRBD1	TRBV27	TRBJ2-7
TGTGCCAGCAGTCCGGACAGGGGAAGACGGACTGAAGCTTTCTTT	CASSPDRGRRTEAFF	once	TRBD1	TRBV27	TRBJ1-1
TGCGCCAATACTCATCGGTACTTTGACACTGAAGCTTTCTTT	CANTHRYFDTEAFF	.	.	TRBV23-1	TRBJ1-1
TGTGCCTGGAGTGTACTAACGAGTCGGGGAAACACTGAAGCTTTCTTT	CAWSVLTSRGNTEAFF	.	.	TRBV30	TRBJ1-1
TGCGCCAGCAGCTTGGACGCGACAGCAGCCAAAAACATTCAGTACTTC	CASSLDATAAKNIQYF	.	.	TRBV5-1	TRBJ2-4
TGTGCCAGCAGCTCCTACAGCAGGGATAACACCGGGGAGCTGTTTTTT	CASSSYSRDNTGELFF	.	.	TRBV11-2	TRBJ2-2
TGTGCCAGCAGTTACGGCAGTGATCAGCCCCAGCATTTT	CASSYGSDQPQHF	.	.	TRBV6-5	TRBJ1-5
TGTGCCAGCAGCTTAGCCAGGCAAGAGACCCAGTACTTC	CASSLARQETQYF	.	.	TRBV7-7	TRBJ2-5
TGCAGCGTTGTTTTACCGGGACAGGTTACCTACGAGCAGTACTTC	CSVVLPGQVTYEQYF	.	TRBD1	TRBV29-1	TRBJ2-7
TGCAGCGTAAACCCGGGAGGGACTGAAGCTTTCTTT	CSVNPGGTEAFF	.	.	TRBV29-1	TRBJ1-1
TGTGCCTGGATGCTGGATGGGATGAACACTGAAGCTTTCTTT	CAWMLDGMNTEAFF	.	.	TRBV30	TRBJ1-1
TGTGCCTGCGCCCGGGACAGGGAGGGCACTGAAGCTTTCTTT	CACARDREGTEAFF	.	TRBD1	TRBV30	TRBJ1-1
TGCGCCAGCAGCTTGTCGGTTTCTAACTATGGCTACACCTTC	CASSLSVSNYGYTF	.	.	TRBV5-1	TRBJ1-2
TGTGCCAGCAGCTTAGACACCCAGTACTTC	CASSLDTQYF	many	.	TRBV7-3	TRBJ2-5
TGCAGCGTTGAAGATCGCGGGGGGTTAGACAATGAGCAGTTCTTC	CSVEDRGGLDNEQFF	few	TRBD2	TRBV29-1	TRBJ2-1
TGTGCCAGCAGCGTATCCGTGGGGACTGAAGCTTTCTTT	CASSVSVGTEAFF	.	.	TRBV9	TRBJ1-1
TGTGCCAGTAGTGACGGGAAGAACACTGAAGCTTTCTTT	CASSDGKNTEAFF	few	.	TRBV19	TRBJ1-1
TGCGCCAGCAGCCAAGATCGATCAGGGGATAGTGGCTACACCTTC	CASSQDRSGDSGYTF	.	.	TRBV4-3	TRBJ1-2
TGCGCCAGCAGCTTAGGAAATGAGCAGTTCTTC	CASSLGNEQFF	.	.	TRBV5-1	TRBJ2-1
TGCAGCGTTGCCCAGGACTACGAGCAGTACTTC	CSVAQDYEQYF	few	.	TRBV29-1	TRBJ2-7
TGTGCCAGCAGTGATGGCAGGGGGTACTTCACCGGGGAGCTGTTTTTT	CASSDGRGYFTGELFF	.	TRBD1	TRBV2	TRBJ2-2